This passage covers 6 T cell receptor beta chains from one sample sequenced in a study of CD8+CD57+ T cells in acquired aplastic anemia (dated by TCRdb to the late 2010s). Sequenced using an Illumina HiSeq 2000. TCR beta VDJ combination and CDR3 sequence profiling used genomic DNA as the template. TCRdb trimmed the raw reads at Q25, called clones with MiXCR and kept productive beta chains. Identical CDR3 protein sequences are pooled into one entry, listed with their most common genes and DNA. The sample table contains 120,000 or so distinct CDR3 sequences; only one count was recorded for under 60% of them. The ten largest clones represent roughly 32% of the sample. Flow cytometry had shown CD8+CD57+ cell expansion in the patients selected for sequencing. The sample consisted of sorted CD4+, CD8+, or CD8+CD57+ T cells (not recorded which) from PBMCs. The receptors here all came from a human donor with aplastic anemia.

The chain is built from TRBV6-2 or TRBV6-3 and TRBJ2-3, with D tentatively TRBD2 (7 bases). The V end was cut by 2 bases, the J end by 4 bases, with 13 bases between. The CDR3 runs to 15 residues. Germline loops: CDR1 MNHEY, CDR2 SVGEGT. CDR3 bases: TGTGCCAGCAGTTACCAGGCGGGGGCTGCAGATACGCAGTATTTT. It is translated as CASSYQAGAADTQYF.

A remark on this clonotype: At one end, the junction sequence differs from germline, possibly due to a read error. V gene TRBV7-9 combines with J gene TRBJ2-7, with D uncertain. Germline V gives CDR1 SEHNR, CDR2 FQNEAQ (reference sequence). The CDR3 is made up of 14 amino acids. CDR3 protein: CASSSPNSAPDRDF. The CDR3 DNA is TGTGCCAGCAGCTCACCCAACTCGGCACCTGACCGGGACTTC.

This clonotype was observed a few times. V gene TRBV28 combines with J gene TRBJ2-5; TRBD1 matches 7 bases. The CDR3 is 16 amino acids. Trimming took 6 bases from V and 3 from J; bases not matched to a gene: 13. CDR1 and CDR2 (germline): MDHEN, SYDVKM. The CDR3, as DNA: TGTGCCAGCAGCTACCAAAATACAGGGGCGGAAGAGACCCAGTACTTC. Translating it yields CASSYQNTGAEETQYF.

The chain links TRBV20-1 to TRBJ2-5; 13 nucleotides match TRBD2. In germline, CDR1 is DFQATT, CDR2 SNEGSKA (reference sequence). The CDR3 sequence is 15 residues long. With V trimmed by 1 base and J by 4 bases, 3 bases remained unmatched. The DNA for the CDR3 is TGCAGTGCTAGAGGGACTAGCGGGAGTTCAGAGACCCAGTACTTC. The encoded protein is CSARGTSGSSETQYF.

The chain combines TRBV6-1 with TRBJ1-5; tentative D call: TRBD1 (5 bases). The V gene lost 5 bases and the J gene lost 7 bases, with 15 bases spanning the gap. The germline gives CDR1 MNHNS, CDR2 SASEGT. This CDR3 contains 14 residues. CDR3 in amino acids: CASSLGGVGQPQHF. The DNA for the CDR3 is TGTGCCAGCAGTCTTGGGGGGGTGGGACAGCCCCAGCATTTT.

As regards this clonotype: Being one base from a much bigger clone, this may be a read error. This chain links TRBV11-3 with TRBJ1-2; unclear D gene. CDR3 size: 15 residues. Per germline, CDR1 SGHNT and CDR2 YENEEA. V was clipped by 1 base and J by 2 bases, with 11 bases between them. CDR3 DNA: TGTGCCAGCAGCTTAGGATCAGGAATAAACTATGGCTACACCTTC. Its protein is CASSLGSGINYGYTF.